The 2 T cell receptor beta chains presented below share a single source sample, sequenced in a study of cytomegalovirus exposure and HLA in healthy donors. Primers included in the PCR were 60 Vbeta and 13 Jbeta primers. Measured with immunoSEQ multiplex PCR; TCRdb has only the in-frame clones, and not every one. The sample contains tens of thousands of clones, 75% to 80% of which appear only once. Sequencing was carried out using PBMCs. These receptors originate from a female donor in good health and CMV-seronegative.

V gene TRBV6-4 combines with J gene TRBJ1-5; TRBD1 is a possible D gene (5 bases). Per the germline V gene, CDR1 is MRHNA and CDR2 is SNTAGT. The CDR3 sequence is 16 residues long. V dropped 6 bases and J dropped 4 bases, with 19 bases sitting between them. The chain's CDR3 is CASSPTAGDSNQPQHF. The CDR3 bases are TGTGCCAGCAGCCCCACTGCGGGGGATTCTAATCAGCCCCAGCATTTT.

This clone was found a few times. The chain links TRBV28 to TRBJ1-1; 10 nucleotides match TRBD1. V was pared by 3 bases and J by 7 bases, with 5 bases of the junction left unmatched. The CDR3 totals 14 residues. CDR1 is MDHEN, CDR2 SYDVKM, per germline. The CDR3: CASSFGTGACEAFF. In DNA, the CDR3 is TGTGCCAGCAGTTTCGGGACAGGGGCTTGTGAAGCTTTCTTT. The complete variable domain, with remaining parts taken from reference TRBV28 and TRBJ1-1, reads DVKVTQSSRYLVKRTGEKVFLECVQDMDHENMFWYRQDPGLGLRLIYFSYDVKMKEKGDIPEGYSVSREKKERFSLILESASTNQTSMYLCASSFGTGACEAFFGQGTRLTVV.